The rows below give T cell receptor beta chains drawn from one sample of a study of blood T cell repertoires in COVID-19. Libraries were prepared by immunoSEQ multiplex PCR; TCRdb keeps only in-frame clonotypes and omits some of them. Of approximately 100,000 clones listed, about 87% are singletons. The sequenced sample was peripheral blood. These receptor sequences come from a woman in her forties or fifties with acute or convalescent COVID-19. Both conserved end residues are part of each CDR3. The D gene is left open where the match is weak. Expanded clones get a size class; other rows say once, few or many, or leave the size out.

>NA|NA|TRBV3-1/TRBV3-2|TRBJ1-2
TGTGCCAGCAGCCAATCCTTCCGGGACATGCATGGCTACACCTTC
CASSQSFRDMHGYTF
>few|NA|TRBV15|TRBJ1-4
TGTGCCACGGACTCTGGGGATGAAAAACTGTTTTTT
CATDSGDEKLFF
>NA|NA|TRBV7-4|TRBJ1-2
TGTGCCAGCAGTGGGAGGAGCTTTTATGGCTACACCTTC
CASSGRSFYGYTF
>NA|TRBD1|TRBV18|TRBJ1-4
TGTGCCAGCTCACCTCGGACAGGGGGCGAAACTAATGAAAAACTGTTTTTT
CASSPRTGGETNEKLFF
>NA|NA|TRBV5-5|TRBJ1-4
TGTGCCAGCAGCGGCGGTGTGGCGGATAAAGAAAAACTGTTTTTT
CASSGGVADKEKLFF
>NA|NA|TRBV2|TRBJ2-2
TGTGCCAGCAGTGAAAACAGGGTTGGCACCGGGGAGCTGTTTTTT
CASSENRVGTGELFF
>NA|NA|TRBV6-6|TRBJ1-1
TGTGCCAGCTCCCCAGAAGGGAGGGGCACTGAAGCTTTCTTT
CASSPEGRGTEAFF
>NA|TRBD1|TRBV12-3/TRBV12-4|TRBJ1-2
TGTGCCAGCAGCCTACAGGGGTATGGCTACACCTTC
CASSLQGYGYTF
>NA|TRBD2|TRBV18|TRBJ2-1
TGTGCCAGCTCACCAACCAGCACTAGCGGGGTATCCTACAATGAGCAGTTCTTC
CASSPTSTSGVSYNEQFF
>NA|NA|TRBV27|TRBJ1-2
TGTGCCAGCAGTCCTCAGGGGTACTATGGCTACACCTTC
CASSPQGYYGYTF
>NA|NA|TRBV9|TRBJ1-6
TGTGCCAGCAGCGTAGCTCCGAGCAGGTCGGATTCACCCCCCCACTTT
CASSVAPSRSDSPPHF
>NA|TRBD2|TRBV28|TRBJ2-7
TGTGCCAGCAGTTTGCGGGGGGTCCCCAGGTACGAGCAGTACTTC
CASSLRGVPRYEQYF
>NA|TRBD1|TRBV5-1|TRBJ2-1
TGCGCCACTGGGGGGACAGGCGGATTGGTGGATGGACCGTATGAGCAGTTCTTC
CATGGTGGLVDGPYEQFF
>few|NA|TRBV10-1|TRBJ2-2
TGCGCCACAGGTAGAGGGACGAACACCGGGGAGCTGTTTTTT
CATGRGTNTGELFF
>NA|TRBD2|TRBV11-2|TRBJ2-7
TGTGCCCGCCGGTGGGGGGGGGTAACCTACGAGCAGTACTTC
CARRWGGVTYEQYF
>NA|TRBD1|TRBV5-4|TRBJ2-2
TGTGCCAGCAGCTTGCAGGGGGCGCGGATGGGCACCGGGGAGCTGTTTTTT
CASSLQGARMGTGELFF
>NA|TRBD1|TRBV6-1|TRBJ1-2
TGTGCCAGCATTCAAAGACAGGGACAGACCAACGGCTACACCTTC
CASIQRQGQTNGYTF
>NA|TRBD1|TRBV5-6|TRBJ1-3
TGTGCCAGCAGACAACAGGGGGCCTCTGGAAACACCATATATTTT
CASRQQGASGNTIYF
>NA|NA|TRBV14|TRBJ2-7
TGTGCCAGCAGCCTGGGACACATCTACGAGCAGTACTTC
CASSLGHIYEQYF
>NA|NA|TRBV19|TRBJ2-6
TGTGCCAGTAGTATGGACAGTCACTCTGGGGCCAACGTCCTGACTTTC
CASSMDSHSGANVLTF
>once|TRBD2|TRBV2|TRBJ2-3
TGTGCCAGCAGTGAGGGTTTGGCGGGGGGGCCGTATGCGCAGTATTTT
CASSEGLAGGPYAQYF
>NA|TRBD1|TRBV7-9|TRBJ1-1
TGTGCCAGCAGCCCGTCGACAGGGGGCGCGACTGAAGCTTTCTTT
CASSPSTGGATEAFF
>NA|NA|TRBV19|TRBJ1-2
TGTGCCAGTAGCCCCCTTAGCAACTATGGCTACACCTTC
CASSPLSNYGYTF
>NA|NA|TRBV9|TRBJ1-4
TGTGCCAGCAGCCTTAGATCAACTAATGAAAAACTGTTTTTT
CASSLRSTNEKLFF
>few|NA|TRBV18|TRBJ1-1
TGTGCCAGCTCACCCCCGTCGGGACAGAACACTGAAGCTTTCTTT
CASSPPSGQNTEAFF
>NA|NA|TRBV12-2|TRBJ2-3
TGTGCAAGTCGCCTGACTCCTACCGACACAGATACGCAGTATTTT
CASRLTPTDTDTQYF
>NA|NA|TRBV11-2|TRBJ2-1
TGTGCCAGCAGCTTACCCTACCGACAGAGAGGTGTCTACAATGAGCAGTTCTTC
CASSLPYRQRGVYNEQFF
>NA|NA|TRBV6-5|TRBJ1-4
TGTGCCAGCAGCCTGATGGAGGAAAAACTGTTTTTT
CASSLMEEKLFF
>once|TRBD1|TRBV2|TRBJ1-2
TGTGCCAGCAGTGAGCGGGGACAGGGGGCCCGTAGGTATGGCTACACCTTC
CASSERGQGARRYGYTF
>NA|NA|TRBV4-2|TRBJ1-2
TGTGCCAGCAGCCAAGGGACAGATAACTATGGCTACACCTTC
CASSQGTDNYGYTF
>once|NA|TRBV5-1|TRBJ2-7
TGCGCCAGCAGCTTGGGGGGCCCCAACGAGCAGTACTTC
CASSLGGPNEQYF
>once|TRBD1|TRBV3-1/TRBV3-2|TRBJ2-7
TGTGCCTCAACTCCGGGACAGGGAAGGAGCTCCTACGAGCAGTACTTC
CASTPGQGRSSYEQYF
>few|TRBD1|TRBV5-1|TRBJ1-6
TGCGCCAGCAGCCCACGGACAGGGGATAATTCACCCCTCCACTTT
CASSPRTGDNSPLHF
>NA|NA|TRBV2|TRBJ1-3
TGTGCCAGCACAGCACAGGGTCTGGACACCATATATTTT
CASTAQGLDTIYF
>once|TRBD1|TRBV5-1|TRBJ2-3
TGCGCCAGCAGCTCGCAGGGGGAGAACACAGATACGCAGTATTTT
CASSSQGENTDTQYF
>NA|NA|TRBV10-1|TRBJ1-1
TGCGCCAGCAGTGATTACCCAGAGAACACTGAAGCTTTCTTT
CASSDYPENTEAFF
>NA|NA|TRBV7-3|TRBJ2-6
TGTGCCAGCAGCTTAGTAGGGGTCTCTGGGGCCAACGTCCTGACTTTC
CASSLVGVSGANVLTF
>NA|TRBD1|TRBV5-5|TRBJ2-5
TGTGCCAGCAGAATTACAGGGGGCGGAGGTGAGACCCAGTACTTC
CASRITGGGGETQYF
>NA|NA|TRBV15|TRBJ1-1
TGTGCCACCAGCAGAGATTATCTCCAGGGCACTGAAGCTTTCTTT
CATSRDYLQGTEAFF
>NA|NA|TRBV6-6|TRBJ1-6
TGTGCCAGCAGGGCCATCCAGGGAACTGATTCACCCCTCCACTTT
CASRAIQGTDSPLHF
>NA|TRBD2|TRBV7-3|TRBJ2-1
TGTGCCAGCAGCTCGAGTAGCGGGGGGTTTGGTGAGCAGTTCTTC
CASSSSSGGFGEQFF
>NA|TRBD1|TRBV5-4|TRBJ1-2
TGTGCCAGCAGCTTGGGAGGAGGGGGCGCCTCTATCGATGGCTACACCTTC
CASSLGGGGASIDGYTF
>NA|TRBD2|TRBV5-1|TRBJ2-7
TGCGCCAGCAGCCCTGAGCCGGGGGGCGAGCAGTACTTC
CASSPEPGGEQYF
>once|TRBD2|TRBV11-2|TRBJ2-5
TGTGCCAGCAGTCAGCCCGGGACTAGCGGGGGGGCTGTAGAGACCCAGTACTTC
CASSQPGTSGGAVETQYF
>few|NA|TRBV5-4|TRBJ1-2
TGTGCCAGCAGCTTGGTGACGGGGGACTATGGCTACACCTTC
CASSLVTGDYGYTF
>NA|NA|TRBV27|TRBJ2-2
TGTGCCAGCATGTTGAGGAACACCGGGGAGCTGTTTTTT
CASMLRNTGELFF
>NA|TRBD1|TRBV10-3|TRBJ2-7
TGTGCCATCAGTGAATACGGACAGGGCGAACAGTACTTC
CAISEYGQGEQYF
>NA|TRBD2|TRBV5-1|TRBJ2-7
TGCGCCAGCAGCGCGAGGACTAGCGGGGGCTACGAGCAGTACTTC
CASSARTSGGYEQYF
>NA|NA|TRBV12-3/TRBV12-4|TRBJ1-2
TGTGCCAGCAGTTTAACGGGGGGCGGTGGCTACACCTTC
CASSLTGGGGYTF
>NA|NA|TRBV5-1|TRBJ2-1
TGCGCCAGCAGCTTGATACGGACAGCCGACTCCTACAATGAGCAGTTCTTC
CASSLIRTADSYNEQFF
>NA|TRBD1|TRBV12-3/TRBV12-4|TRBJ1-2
TGTGCCAGCAGTTTGACAAGGGGGCTAGGCTACACCTTC
CASSLTRGLGYTF
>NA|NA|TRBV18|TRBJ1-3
TGTGCCAGCTCACCAGCGATTAACGGAAACACCATATATTTT
CASSPAINGNTIYF
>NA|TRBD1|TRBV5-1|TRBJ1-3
TGCGCCAGCAGCTTGGCGGACAGGGGAAACACCATATATTTT
CASSLADRGNTIYF
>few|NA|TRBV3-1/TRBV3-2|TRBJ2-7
TGTGCCAGCAGCCGACACTCCTACGAGCAGTACTTC
CASSRHSYEQYF
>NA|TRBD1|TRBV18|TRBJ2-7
TGTGCCAGCTCACCCAGACAGGGTTCGGGCGAGCAGTACTTC
CASSPRQGSGEQYF
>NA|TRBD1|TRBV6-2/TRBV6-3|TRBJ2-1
TGTGCCAGCAGCGGACAGGGGGGGTACAATGAGCAGTTCTTC
CASSGQGGYNEQFF
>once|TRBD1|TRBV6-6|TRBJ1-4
TGTGCCAGCAGCAACGGACAGGGGGCAGGGAAACTGTTTTTT
CASSNGQGAGKLFF
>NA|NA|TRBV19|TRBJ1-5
TGTGCCAGTAGCCCGACGGGTAATCAGCCCCAGCATTTT
CASSPTGNQPQHF
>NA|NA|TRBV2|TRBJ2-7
TGTGCCAGCAGTCGAACAACAGGGTACTACGAGCAGTACTTC
CASSRTTGYYEQYF